This T cell receptor (beta chain) was captured by sequencing in a study of blood T cell repertoires in COVID-19. This table comes from immunoSEQ multiplex PCR, and its TCRdb copy is limited to in-frame clones, with some not included. The sample comprises 210,000 or so clones, 86% of which are singletons, and 2% to 2.5% rests with the top ten. This receptor was identified in a woman aged 45-65 years with acute or convalescent COVID-19. Sequencing was done on a sample of peripheral blood.

The CDR3 DNA sequence: TGTGCCAGCAGCCAGCTGACACGCTCCTACGAGCAGTACTTC. Its protein is CASSQLTRSYEQYF. V and J are TRBV3-1 (or the pseudogene TRBV3-2) and TRBJ2-7, with D unresolved. The V gene lost 3 bases and the J gene lost 0 bases, with 9 bases spanning the gap. CDR1 and CDR2 from the germline V gene are LGHDT and YNNKEL (reference sequence). This CDR3 comprises 14 residues.